A selection of T cell receptor beta chains follows, all from one sample in a study of blood T cell repertoires in COVID-19. Sequenced by immunoSEQ multiplex PCR; TCRdb stores in-frame clones only, minus some. The repertoire holds about 160,000 clones, with about 87% as singletons. Sequencing used peripheral blood. The origin of the receptors is a woman in her 70s with COVID-19, enrolled during active disease. Both conserved end residues are part of each CDR3. Only part of the rows carry a size: once, few, many, or a class if the clone is expanded.

j_call v_call clone_size cdr3_aa
TRBJ2-3 TRBV7-6 . CASSLAPPAGPYSSTDTQYF
TRBJ1-1 TRBV19 . CASRGQLPMNTEAFF
TRBJ1-3 TRBV7-9 . CASSQRTGAGNTIYF
TRBJ2-4 TRBV28 . CASSEGALGDIQYF
TRBJ2-4 TRBV10-1 once CATIQGTAKNIQYF
TRBJ2-1 TRBV5-1 . CASSINLVRTGKKSSYNEQFF
TRBJ2-5 TRBV28 . CASRTPTLGTQYF
TRBJ2-7 TRBV5-6 . CASLSFGDEQYF
TRBJ1-3 TRBV12-3/TRBV12-4 . CASSRQGLNTIYF
TRBJ2-3 TRBV6-5 . CASSPLPGVGEAQYF
TRBJ1-5 TRBV6-5 . CASRDTGNQPQHF
TRBJ2-7 TRBV19 . CASRTSGGYEQYF
TRBJ2-3 TRBV7-3 . CASSPQGALSTDTQYF
TRBJ1-4 TRBV10-3 . CAISEWQGTGEKLFF
TRBJ1-6 TRBV19 . CASSASGGSSYNSPLHF
TRBJ2-1 TRBV30 . CAWSVERGSYNEQFF
TRBJ1-6 TRBV5-5 . CASSLPGQANSPLHF
TRBJ1-4 TRBV28 . CASIRTGEWEKLFF
TRBJ2-3 TRBV19 . CASSNQGAWTDTQYF
TRBJ1-5 TRBV21-1 . CASSKVGGPKAQHF
TRBJ1-1 TRBV2 . CASRDGGEAFF
TRBJ2-5 TRBV5-4 . CASSSGLAGGETQYF
TRBJ2-7 TRBV23-1 . CASIGTGAYEQYF
TRBJ1-4 TRBV27 . CASRPRRGYGEKLFF
TRBJ1-6 TRBV3-1/TRBV3-2 . CASSPNNSPLHF
TRBJ1-5 TRBV27 once CASSLTSQRKPQHF
TRBJ2-1 TRBV11-2 . CASSSGYREAPYNEQFF
TRBJ2-2 TRBV27 . CASSGSGLVGELFF
TRBJ2-2 TRBV7-2 . CASSLARGGASGELFF
TRBJ1-4 TRBV10-3 . CAIRSGQGNEKLFF
TRBJ1-6 TRBV3-1/TRBV3-2 . CASSQDQGAGSPLHF
TRBJ2-4 TRBV5-8 . CASSLVAGMNIQYF
TRBJ1-2 TRBV7-3 few CASSLTVGGENGYTF
TRBJ1-2 TRBV5-1 . CASSLGVAGTSYGYTF
TRBJ2-5 TRBV7-3 . CASSLIGAQETQYF
TRBJ2-1 TRBV18 . CASSPAQLAGGINEQFF
TRBJ2-4 TRBV6-5 . CASSFHRGVNIQYF
TRBJ2-2 TRBV28 . CASSSRDRYTGELFF
TRBJ1-5 TRBV4-2 . CASSQGGGTGGRQPQHF
TRBJ2-1 TRBV11-2 . CASSLTGAMHEQFF
TRBJ1-6 TRBV30 . CAWRGPGTGAPPLHF
TRBJ1-3 TRBV7-8 few CASSLAQGARGHSGNTIYF